Presented here are 8 T cell receptor beta chains from one specimen sequenced in a study of CD8 T cells in ankylosing spondylitis. TCRdb fed the 5' RACE reads into MiXCR, producing one record per CDR3 protein. In the table there are around 130,000 distinct CDR3 sequences, over 6.5% of which are singletons. Material: blood, either unsorted or a sorted T cell fraction (not recorded which). Receptor source: a male donor with ankylosing spondylitis or in good health (not recorded which).

This clonotype has at least ten counts. The chain joins TRBV7-2 to TRBJ2-5, with a possible D match to TRBD1 (6 bases). CDR1 and CDR2 from the germline V gene are SGHTA and FQGNSA. V lost 2 bases to trimming and J lost 5 bases, with 9 bases between them. This CDR3 has 13 amino acids. Written as DNA, the CDR3 is TGTGCCAGCAGCTTAAGAACAGGGGAGACCCAGTACTTC. Translated, it gives CASSLRTGETQYF.

This clonotype was observed at least ten times. The genes are TRBV7-3 and TRBJ2-3; TRBD2 is a possible D gene (6 bases). Trimming removed 4 bases from V and 0 bases from J, with 11 bases in between. Looked up from germline, CDR1 is SGHTA and CDR2 is FQGTGA. The CDR3 is 15 residues long. The CDR3 protein is CASSSAGTSTDTQYF. The CDR3 DNA sequence: TGTGCCAGCAGCTCCGCCGGGACTAGCACAGATACGCAGTATTTT.

This clonotype was counted ten times or more. This chain uses TRBV5-1 with TRBJ2-5, with D possibly TRBD2 on 5 matching bases. Germline V gene lookup returns CDR1 SGHRS and CDR2 YFSETQ. V gave up 1 base and J gave up 5 bases, with 15 bases separating them. This CDR3 has 15 residues. The CDR3 reads CASSLMVLGAETQYF. The CDR3 nucleotides read TGCGCCAGCAGCTTGATGGTACTAGGAGCCGAGACCCAGTACTTC.

This clonotype came up many times. The genes are TRBV10-3 and TRBJ2-3; TRBD2 agrees at 8 bases. The CDR3 contains 12 residues. In germline, CDR1 is ENHRY, CDR2 SYGVKD. V was clipped by 7 bases and J by 9 bases; unmatched bases: 6. The CDR3 spells CAIKAGDETQYF. In DNA form, the CDR3 reads TGTGCCATCAAAGCGGGAGACGAGACGCAGTATTTT.

In this sample, this clonotype turned up many times. The chain has TRBV5-1 and TRBJ2-7; D uncertain. CDR1 SGHRS and CDR2 YFSETQ come from the germline V gene. The CDR3 covers 14 residues. Between the trimmed V and J ends, which lost 0 bases and 2 bases, there was a span of 9 bases. The CDR3 here is CASSLEAGPYEQYF. CDR3 nucleotides: TGCGCCAGCAGCTTGGAAGCTGGGCCCTACGAGCAGTACTTC.

Many counts were recorded for this clonotype. The chain employs TRBV5-1 and TRBJ1-5; the D gene is possibly TRBD1 (6 bases). The germline CDR1 and CDR2 sequences are SGHRS and YFSETQ. CDR3 size: 15 residues. The V end was cut by 0 bases, the J end by 2 bases, with 9 bases between. The CDR3 is CASSLGAGGNQPQHF. The DNA for the CDR3 is TGCGCCAGCAGCTTGGGGGCAGGGGGCAATCAGCCCCAGCATTTT. The whole variable domain, remainder taken from reference TRBV5-1 and TRBJ1-5, is KAGVTQTPRYLIKTRGQQVTLSCSPISGHRSVSWYQQTPGQGLQFLFEYFSETQRNKGNFPGRFSGRQFSNSRSEMNVSTLELGDSALYLCASSLGAGGNQPQHFGDGTRLSIL.

This clonotype was counted at least ten times. As DNA, the CDR3 is TGTGCCAGCAGCGCTCCAGGGTTGGCCGGCAATCAGCCCCAGCATTTT. Translated, it gives CASSAPGLAGNQPQHF. The rearrangement joins TRBV7-8 to TRBJ1-5; D may be TRBD1 (5 bases). The CDR3 length is 16 residues. Germline loops: CDR1 SGHVS, CDR2 FQNEAQ. The V gene lost 5 bases and the J gene lost 2 bases, with 16 bases spanning the gap.

The sample holds many counts of this clonotype. The genes are TRBV28 and TRBJ2-7; D remains unclear. This CDR3 contains 13 residues. Germline CDR1 MDHEN, CDR2 SYDVKM. Between the trimmed V and J ends, which lost 2 bases and 9 bases, there was a span of 14 bases. This chain's CDR3 is CASSLVSRPGQYF. The CDR3 DNA is TGTGCCAGCAGTTTAGTCAGCAGGCCGGGGCAGTACTTC.